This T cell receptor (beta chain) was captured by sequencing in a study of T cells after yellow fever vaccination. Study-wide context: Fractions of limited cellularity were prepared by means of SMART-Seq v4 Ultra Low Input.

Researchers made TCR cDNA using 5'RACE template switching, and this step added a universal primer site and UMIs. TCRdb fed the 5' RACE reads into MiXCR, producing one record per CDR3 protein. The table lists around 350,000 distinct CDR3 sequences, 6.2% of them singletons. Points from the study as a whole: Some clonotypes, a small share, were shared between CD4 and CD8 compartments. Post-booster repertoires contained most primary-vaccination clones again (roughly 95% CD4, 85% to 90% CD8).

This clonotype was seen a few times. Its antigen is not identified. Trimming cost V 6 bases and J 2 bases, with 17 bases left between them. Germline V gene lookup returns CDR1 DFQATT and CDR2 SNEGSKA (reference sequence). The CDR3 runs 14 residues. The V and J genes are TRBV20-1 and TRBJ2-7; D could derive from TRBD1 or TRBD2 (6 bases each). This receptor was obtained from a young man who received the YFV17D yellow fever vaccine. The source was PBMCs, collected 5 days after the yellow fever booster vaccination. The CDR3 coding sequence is TGCAGTGCAGGAGGGGGAAAGGGACCCTACGAGCAGTACTTC. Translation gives CSAGGGKGPYEQYF.